These 26 T cell receptor beta chains share one sample of origin, sequenced in a study of metastatic and nonmetastatic thyroid tumors. Using MiXCR, TCRdb reanalyzed the PCR reads. The data show 20,000 to 25,000 clones, with around 19% seen just once and about 30% held by the top ten. Every patient was untreated before thyroid surgery. The sample consisted of blood. These receptors were taken from a female donor with papillary thyroid cancer or a benign thyroid nodule (not recorded which). Some clones in this sample may be carry-over from other donors' samples.

This clone was seen at least ten times. The V gene is TRBV3-1, the J gene TRBJ2-6, with D unclear. The germline CDR1 and CDR2 sequences are LGHDT and YNNKEL (reference sequence). The CDR3 runs to 15 residues. Trimming took off 3 bases at V and 0 bases at J, with 6 bases between the two ends. CDR3 region: CASSQGISGANVLTF. The CDR3 region has the DNA TGTGCCAGCAGCCAGGGTATCTCTGGGGCCAACGTCCTGACTTTC.

Ten or more counts support this clone. This chain links TRBV6-5 with TRBJ2-5; D is unresolved. The CDR3 covers 15 residues. Germline V gene lookup returns CDR1 MNHEY and CDR2 SVGAGI. Between the trimmed V and J ends, which lost 2 bases and 5 bases, there was a span of 15 bases. In DNA form, the CDR3 reads TGTGCCAGCAGTTACGCTTACTCAGACCGGGAGACCCAGTACTTC. Its translation is CASSYAYSDRETQYF.

The CDR3 reads CASSDTAKTDTQYF. The CDR3 coding sequence is TGCGCCAGCAGCGACACCGCAAAAACAGATACGCAGTATTTT. The chain employs TRBV4-1 and TRBJ2-3; D gene uncertain. Germline V gene data show CDR1 as MGHRA and CDR2 as YSYEKL. The CDR3 is 14 residues long. V dropped 5 bases and J dropped 3 bases, with 12 bases sitting between them.

This clone was detected many times. CDR3 in DNA: TGTGCCATCAGGACAGGGGATTCACCCCTCCACTTT. It codes for CAIRTGDSPLHF. V gene TRBV10-3 combines with J gene TRBJ1-6; 8 bases line up with TRBD1. Germline V gives CDR1 ENHRY, CDR2 SYGVKD. This CDR3 has 12 residues. The trim removed 6 bases at V and 8 bases at J, leaving 0 bases unmatched.

This clone has a count of ten or more. The CDR3 nucleotides are TGTGCCAGCAGCAGCGGACGGTTAGGGAACACAGATACGCAGTATTTT. Its translation: CASSSGRLGNTDTQYF. The V and J genes are TRBV5-6 and TRBJ2-3; weak D call: TRBD2 (5 bases). CDR1 SGHDT and CDR2 YYEEEE come from the germline V gene. Trimming took off 4 bases at V and 2 bases at J, with 17 bases between the two ends. This CDR3 spans 16 amino acids.

Ten or more counts support this clone. Other DNA sequences from this sample encode an identical CDR3 as well. The chain joins TRBV30 to TRBJ1-1; D is unclear. CDR1 GTSNPN and CDR2 SVGIG come from the germline V gene (reference sequence). Between the trimmed V and J ends, which lost 2 bases and 0 bases, there was a span of 1 base. This CDR3 contains 11 residues. The DNA for the CDR3 is TGTGCCTGGAGTTTGAACACTGAAGCTTTCTTT. Translated: CAWSLNTEAFF.

A remark on this clone: This sequence may be a read error, since a much larger clone differs from it by one base. The identical CDR3 is also encoded by other nucleotide sequences in the sample. The chain recombines TRBV18 with TRBJ1-1, with a tentative D call TRBD1 (5 bases). The CDR3 has 15 amino acids. Deletions cut 3 bases from V and 5 bases from J, with 16 bases between. The germline V gene encodes CDR1 KGHSH and CDR2 LQKENI. This CDR3 reads CASSPDRGGLTEAFF. The CDR3 nucleotides are TGTGCCAGCTCACCTGATAGGGGAGGGTTGACTGAAGCTTTCTTT.

This clone was observed at least ten times. V is TRBV2 and J is TRBJ2-2, with D uncertain. V was pared by 1 base and J by 6 bases, with 6 bases between. Germline values: CDR1 SNHLY, CDR2 FYNNEI. The CDR3 is 13 residues long. The CDR3 sequence is CASSEGPAGELFF. As DNA, the CDR3 is TGTGCCAGCAGTGAAGGTCCGGCCGGGGAGCTGTTTTTT.

This chain uses TRBV20-1 with TRBJ2-1; D could derive from TRBD1 or TRBD2 (6 bases each). The CDR3 is 15 amino acids. The germline V and J ends were trimmed by 3 bases and 1 base, with 13 bases remaining between them. CDR1 is DFQATT and CDR2 is SNEGSKA in the germline V gene (reference sequence). The CDR3 bases are TGCAGTGCTAGGGGGGGCGATGGGTCCTACAATGAGCAGTTCTTC. Its translation: CSARGGDGSYNEQFF.

This clone was counted only a few times. Other DNA sequences within the sample encode an identical CDR3. The chain is built from TRBV12-3 or TRBV12-4 and TRBJ2-7; the D is unclear. The CDR3 consists of 14 residues. V lost 5 bases, J lost 5 bases, and 16 bases lay in between. The CDR3 region is CASSLFGPRDEQYF. DNA for the CDR3: TGTGCCAGCAGTCTATTCGGCCCGAGAGACGAGCAGTACTTC.

V and J are TRBV11-3 and TRBJ2-7, with 10 bases fitting TRBD2. The germline V gene encodes CDR1 SGHNT and CDR2 YENEEA. The CDR3 runs 14 residues. J gave up 3 bases and V 3 bases, and 2 bases lay outside the gene matches. CDR3 nucleotides: TGTGCCAGCAGCTTCCTAGCGGGAGTCTACGAGCAGTACTTC. Translation: CASSFLAGVYEQYF. The variable domain in full, completed from reference TRBV11-3 and TRBJ2-7, reads EAGVVQSPRYKIIEKKQPVAFWCNPISGHNTLYWYLQNLGQGPELLIRYENEEAVDDSQLPKDRFSAERLKGVDSTLKIQPAELGDSAVYLCASSFLAGVYEQYFGPGTRLTVT.

This clone was seen repeatedly, ten times or more. The gene calls are TRBV28 and TRBJ1-5; D ambiguous. V was clipped by 1 base and J by 7 bases, with 8 bases between them. This CDR3 is 13 amino acids long. Per the germline V gene, CDR1 is MDHEN and CDR2 is SYDVKM. The chain's CDR3 is CASSLSSGQPQHF. CDR3 DNA sequence: TGTGCCAGCAGTTTATCCTCGGGGCAGCCCCAGCATTTT.

This clone was seen more than once but under ten times. Compared with germline, one end of the junction differs, possibly owing to a read error. The rearrangement links TRBV9 to TRBJ2-7, with D hard to call. The CDR3 covers 14 residues. CDR1 and CDR2 from the germline V gene are SGDLS and YYNGEE. CDR3 DNA: TGTGTCAGCAGCGTAAGGTCATCGAACTACGAGCAGTACTTC. It codes for CVSSVRSSNYEQYF.

This clone was seen ten or more times. The chain joins TRBV19 to TRBJ2-6, with D perhaps matching TRBD1 (5 bases). Germline values: CDR1 LNHDA, CDR2 SQIVND (reference sequence). The ends were cut back, 4 bases at V and 8 bases at J, with 15 bases in the middle. CDR3 length: 15 residues. The CDR3 DNA sequence: TGTGCCAGTAGTACCTCAGGGATGAGTTCCAACGTCCTGACTTTC. This sequence encodes CASSTSGMSSNVLTF.

For this clone: An end of the junction does not agree with germline; a read error may underlie this. The V and J genes are TRBV7-2 and TRBJ1-1, with 7 positions matching TRBD1. From germline, CDR1 is SGHTA and CDR2 FQGNSA. CDR3 size: 13 residues. Here the CDR3 reads CAISPGQSMAAFF. CDR3 bases: TGTGCCATCAGCCCGGGACAGTCTATGGCAGCTTTCTTT.

Worth noting for this clone: This sequence may be a read error, since a much larger clone differs from it by one base. The chain combines TRBV7-9 with TRBJ2-5; a weak D match, TRBD1 (5 bases). The germline CDR1 and CDR2 sequences are SEHNR and FQNEAQ (reference sequence). This CDR3 region has 14 residues. The V end lost 5 bases, the J end lost 5 bases, and 15 bases lay between the germline ends. CDR3 bases: TGTGCCAGCAGCCCCGGGTCAGGGTCGGAGACCCAGTACTTC. Its translation is CASSPGSGSETQYF.

In the case of this clone: At one end, the junction sequence differs from germline, possibly due to a read error. The chain joins TRBV6-1 to TRBJ1-4, with a weak D call TRBD1 (6 bases). The V gene's germline CDR1 is MNHNS and CDR2 SASEGT. The CDR3 totals 14 residues. The CDR3 sequence is CSINTGSTNEKLFF. The CDR3, as DNA: TGTTCCATCAACACAGGGTCTACTAATGAAAAATTGTTTTTT.

The chain carries TRBV30 and TRBJ1-2; D possibly corresponds to TRBD1 (5 bases). Germline V gives CDR1 GTSNPN, CDR2 SVGIG (reference sequence). The length of the CDR3 is 12 residues. V was pared by 7 bases and J by 7 bases, with 16 bases between. The CDR3 is CASGRAGLGYTF. CDR3 nucleotide sequence: TGTGCCTCAGGGAGGGCCGGGCTTGGCTACACCTTC. The full variable domain, completed using reference TRBV30 and TRBJ1-2, is SQTIHQWPATLVQPVGSPLSLECTVEGTSNPNLYWYRQAAGRGLQLLFYSVGIGQISSEVPQNLSASRPQDRQFILSSKKLLLSDSGFYLCASGRAGLGYTFGSGTRLTVV.

This clone was found many times. The chain is built from TRBV4-1 and TRBJ2-1, with D perhaps matching TRBD2 (5 bases). Looked up from germline, CDR1 is MGHRA and CDR2 is YSYEKL. Trimming left V 0 bases short and J 4 bases short, with 13 bases between. This CDR3 has 16 amino acids. In DNA form, the CDR3 reads TGCGCCAGCAGCCAAGATTTAAGGGAGAGTTACAATGAGCAGTTCTTC. As protein: CASSQDLRESYNEQFF.

This clone is deemed medium-sized. Other nucleotide sequences in the sample specify the same CDR3. This rearrangement joins TRBV12-3 or TRBV12-4 to TRBJ1-6; 9 bases are shared with TRBD1. The J segment lost 7 bases and the V segment lost 4 bases, leaving 5 bases of the junction unmatched. CDR3 size: 15 residues. CDR3 DNA: TGTGCCAGCAGTTCACAGGGGGCAGGGAATTCACCCCTCCACTTT. It is translated as CASSSQGAGNSPLHF.

This clone is labeled medium-sized. This rearrangement joins TRBV6-2 or TRBV6-3 to TRBJ1-5; D remains unclear. The CDR3 has 17 amino acids. Germline V lookup: CDR1 MNHEY, CDR2 SVGEGT. The V end lost 0 bases, the J end lost 3 bases, and 15 bases lay between the germline ends. CDR3 region: CASSYSVLRLPNQPQHF. In DNA, the CDR3 is TGTGCCAGCAGTTACTCGGTTTTAAGGCTCCCCAATCAGCCCCAGCATTTT.

Concerning this clone: This sequence may be a read error, since a much larger clone differs from it by one base. The same CDR3 also results from other DNA sequences found in this sample. The V gene is TRBV9, the J gene TRBJ2-1, with 7 bases identical to TRBD2. Germline assignment: CDR1 SGDLS and CDR2 YYNGEE. The CDR3 contains 15 residues. Germline trimming cut 4 bases from V and 0 bases from J; bases unmatched to any gene: 4. The CDR3 coding sequence is TGTGCCAGCAGCCCTAGCGGTAGCTCCTACAATGAGCAGTTCTTC. Translating gives CASSPSGSSYNEQFF.

This clone was seen ten or more times. The chain has TRBV30 and TRBJ2-1, with 7 bases identical to TRBD2. V lost 0 bases and J lost 5; bases outside the gene matches: 10. CDR1 and CDR2 (germline): GTSNPN, SVGIG (reference sequence). The CDR3 covers 16 residues. CDR3 region: CAWSVLGDYPNNEQFF. Here the CDR3 DNA reads TGTGCCTGGAGTGTACTAGGGGACTACCCTAACAATGAGCAGTTCTTC.

This clone was counted ten times or more. This chain uses TRBV14 with TRBJ2-5; TRBD2 agrees at 9 bases. The CDR3 spans 12 residues. The J segment lost 5 bases and the V segment lost 7 bases, leaving 2 bases of the junction unmatched. The germline gives CDR1 SGHDN, CDR2 FVKESK. The CDR3 loop is CASTSGGETQYF. CDR3 DNA sequence: TGTGCCAGCACAAGCGGGGGGGAGACCCAGTACTTC. Full variable domain (missing parts from reference TRBV14 and TRBJ2-5): EAGVTQFPSHSVIEKGQTVTLRCDPISGHDNLYWYRRVMGKEIKFLLHFVKESKQDESGMPNNRFLAERTGGTYSTLKVQPAELEDSGVYFCASTSGGETQYFGPGTRLLVL.

This clone was recorded at least ten times. J is TRBJ1-6 and V is TRBV19; a possible D gene is TRBD1 (5 bases). V shed 6 bases and J shed 6 bases, with 12 bases lying between them. CDR3 length equals 14 residues. Germline V gives CDR1 LNHDA, CDR2 SQIVND (reference sequence). The CDR3 DNA is TGTGCCAGTAGCTTGGGACGGCTTAATTCACCCCTCCACTTT. Protein sequence: CASSLGRLNSPLHF.

This clone was counted between two and nine times. V and J are TRBV27 and TRBJ1-2, with a tentative D call TRBD1 (5 bases). The CDR3 spans 14 residues. The germline V and J ends were trimmed by 5 bases and 8 bases, with 18 bases remaining between them. Germline loops: CDR1 MNHEY, CDR2 SMNVEV (reference sequence). The CDR3 bases are TGTGCCAGCAGTCCGACCGGGACCGGTTGGGGCTACACCTTC. Translating gives CASSPTGTGWGYTF.